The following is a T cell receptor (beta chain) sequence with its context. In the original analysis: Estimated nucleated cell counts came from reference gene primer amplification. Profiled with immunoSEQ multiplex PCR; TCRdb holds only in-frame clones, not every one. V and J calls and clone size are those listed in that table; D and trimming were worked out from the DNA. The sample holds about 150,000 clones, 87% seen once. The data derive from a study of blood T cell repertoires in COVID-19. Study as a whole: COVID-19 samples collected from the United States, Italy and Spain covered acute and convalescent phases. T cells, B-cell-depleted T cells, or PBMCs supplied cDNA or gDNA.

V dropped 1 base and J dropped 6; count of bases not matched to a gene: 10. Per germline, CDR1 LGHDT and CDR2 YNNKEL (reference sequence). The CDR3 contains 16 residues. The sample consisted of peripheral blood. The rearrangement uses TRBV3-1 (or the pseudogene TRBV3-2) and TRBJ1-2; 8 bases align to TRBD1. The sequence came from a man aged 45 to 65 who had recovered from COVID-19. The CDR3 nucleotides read TGTGCCAGCAGCCAAGCCCCTATGGGACAGGCCGATGGCTACACCTTC. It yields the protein CASSQAPMGQADGYTF.